Each of the 25 T cell receptor beta chains below was sequenced from the same sample in a study of blood T cell repertoires in COVID-19. This table comes from immunoSEQ multiplex PCR, and its TCRdb copy is limited to in-frame clones, with some not included. The sample consists of some 49,000 clones, about 88% of them appearing once. The material sequenced was peripheral blood. The receptors stem from a man aged 70-80 years with active COVID-19.

The CDR3 nucleotides read TGTGCCAGCAGCCAGACTTGCACTAGCGGGACCCCCTACGAGCAGTACTTC. This gives the protein CASSQTCTSGTPYEQYF. The V and J genes are TRBV3-1 (or the pseudogene TRBV3-2) and TRBJ2-7, with 10 nucleotides matching TRBD2. In germline, CDR1 is LGHDT, CDR2 YNNKEL (reference sequence). The V segment lost 3 bases and the J segment 2 bases; nucleotides outside the gene matches: 10. This CDR3 has 17 amino acids.

The rearrangement links TRBV12-3 or TRBV12-4 to TRBJ1-5, with D unclear. This CDR3 has 13 amino acids. The ends were cut back, 6 bases at V and 7 bases at J, with 13 bases in the middle. CDR3 residues: CASSPSRSQPQHF. In nucleotides, the CDR3 is TGTGCCAGCAGCCCCTCCCGAAGCCAGCCCCAGCATTTT.

The chain recombines TRBV6-2 or TRBV6-3 with TRBJ2-7, with D perhaps TRBD1 (5 bases). The CDR3 is made up of 15 amino acids. Germline CDR1 is MNHEY and CDR2 is SVGEGT. V gave up 2 bases and J gave up 9 bases, with 20 bases separating them. The CDR3 sequence is CASSYEVQVTFGQYF. The CDR3 bases are TGTGCCAGCAGTTACGAAGTACAGGTGACTTTCGGGCAGTACTTC.

This chain connects TRBV4-1 to TRBJ2-7; 11 bases agree with TRBD2. The germline gives CDR1 MGHRA, CDR2 YSYEKL. The CDR3 is made up of 16 amino acids. V shed 2 bases and J 3 bases; nucleotides not matched to a gene: 6. The CDR3 bases are TGCGCCAGCAGCCAACATCGACTAGCGGGATTCTACGAGCAGTACTTC. The encoded protein is CASSQHRLAGFYEQYF.

The chain recombines TRBV6-5 with TRBJ2-5, with 7 bases identical to TRBD1. Trimming removed 6 bases from V and 5 bases from J; junction bases left unmatched: 9. The CDR3 contains 14 residues. The germline V gene encodes CDR1 MNHEY and CDR2 SVGAGI. Here the CDR3 DNA reads TGTGCCAGCAGACTAACAGGGGCGGCGGAGACCCAGTACTTC. Encoded protein: CASRLTGAAETQYF.

The chain couples TRBV15 to TRBJ2-7; possibly TRBD1 for D (6 bases). Trimming pared 3 bases from V and 1 base from J, leaving 13 bases between. Germline V gene sequence: CDR1 LNHNV, CDR2 YYDKDF (reference sequence). This CDR3 has 15 amino acids. CDR3 nucleotide sequence: TGTGCCACCAGCAGGGACATAACAGGGTCCTACGAGCAGTACTTC. This sequence encodes CATSRDITGSYEQYF.

In its sample, this clone was seen once. The chain has TRBV4-1 and TRBJ2-5, with a tentative D call TRBD2 (6 bases). Trimming stripped 3 bases from V and 5 bases from J, with 13 bases between. Germline CDR1 and CDR2: MGHRA and YSYEKL. The CDR3 runs to 14 residues. CDR3 in DNA: TGCGCCAGCAGCCAGGGGCGGGGTATGGAGACCCAGTACTTC. Translation gives CASSQGRGMETQYF.

The chain uses TRBV9 and TRBJ2-7, with TRBD2 matching over 8 bases. The CDR3 is 16 residues long. V dropped 0 bases and J dropped 0; count of bases not matched to a gene: 5. Germline V gene sequence: CDR1 SGDLS, CDR2 YYNGEE. CDR3 in amino acids: CASSVASSGASYEQYF. The CDR3 nucleotides are TGTGCCAGCAGCGTAGCTAGTAGCGGGGCCTCCTACGAGCAGTACTTC.

V usage is TRBV6-5 and J usage is TRBJ2-5; D is possibly TRBD1 (6 bases). Germline loops: CDR1 MNHEY, CDR2 SVGAGI. V lost 8 bases, J lost 4 bases, and 14 bases lay in between. This CDR3 has 13 amino acids. The CDR3 DNA sequence: TGTGCCAGCCACCAGGGGACGGGAGAGACCCAGTACTTC. It translates to CASHQGTGETQYF.

The V gene is TRBV30, the J gene TRBJ2-1; 7 nucleotides match TRBD2. V dropped 0 bases and J dropped 7; count of bases not matched to a gene: 6. Per germline, CDR1 GTSNPN and CDR2 SVGIG (reference sequence). The CDR3 contains 14 residues. The CDR3 DNA reads as TGTGCCTGGAGTGTATTGGGGGGGTGGAATGAGCAGTTCTTC. Translating it yields CAWSVLGGWNEQFF.

This chain joins TRBV3-1 (or the pseudogene TRBV3-2) and TRBJ2-7, with D unresolved. Trimming pared 2 bases from V and 3 bases from J, leaving 5 bases between. Germline lookup yields CDR1 LGHDT and CDR2 YNNKEL (reference sequence). The length of the CDR3 is 12 residues. CDR3 sequence (DNA): TGTGCCAGCAGCCAACTTAGCTACGAGCAGTACTTC. Encoded protein: CASSQLSYEQYF.

The CDR3 bases are TGCAGTGCTAGTCACAGACAAGAGACCCAGTACTTC. Protein product: CSASHRQETQYF. This chain uses TRBV20-1 with TRBJ2-5; no clear D. The germline V and J ends were trimmed by 3 bases and 2 bases, with 7 bases remaining between them. The germline V gene encodes CDR1 DFQATT and CDR2 SNEGSKA (reference sequence). The CDR3 is 12 amino acids.

The rearrangement uses TRBV6-5 and TRBJ1-6, with 8 bases lining up with TRBD1. Germline trimming cut 2 bases from V and 7 bases from J; bases unmatched to any gene: 4. The germline V gene has CDR1 MNHEY and CDR2 SVGAGI. The CDR3 loop spans 15 amino acids. CDR3 nucleotide sequence: TGTGCCAGCAGTTACCTACAGGGGGTGAATTCACCCCTCCACTTT. It specifies CASSYLQGVNSPLHF.

The chain couples TRBV28 to TRBJ2-7; D gene uncertain. This CDR3 contains 13 residues. CDR1 is MDHEN, CDR2 SYDVKM, per germline. Trimming removed 4 bases at V and 5 bases at J, with 12 bases between. Written as DNA, the CDR3 is TGTGCCAGCAGTTCCCCGGTTCCCCACGAGCAGTACTTC. Translation: CASSSPVPHEQYF.

The gene calls are TRBV6-5 and TRBJ2-5, with 8 bases lining up with TRBD1. Germline CDR1 and CDR2: MNHEY and SVGAGI. With 8 bases clipped from V and 2 bases from J, the junction kept 7 bases outside the gene matches. This CDR3 contains 14 residues. CDR3 bases: TGTGCCAGCCTGGCTCGGGACAGGCAAGAGACCCAGTACTTC. Translated, it gives CASLARDRQETQYF.

This chain connects TRBV7-2 to TRBJ1-4; D is possibly TRBD1 (5 bases). The CDR3 extends over 15 amino acids. Trimming cost V 1 base and J 5 bases, with 11 bases left between them. Germline V CDR1 and CDR2: SGHTA, FQGNSA. The CDR3 is CASSLGRGGNEKLFF. The CDR3 DNA reads TGTGCCAGCAGCTTAGGAAGGGGTGGGAATGAAAAACTGTTTTTT.

The chain has TRBV15 and TRBJ2-5; 8 nucleotides match TRBD2. Looked up from germline, CDR1 is LNHNV and CDR2 is YYDKDF (reference sequence). The trim removed 0 bases at V and 4 bases at J, leaving 4 bases unmatched. This CDR3 is 15 amino acids long. The CDR3 is CATSRETGGAETQYF. The CDR3, as DNA: TGTGCCACCAGCAGAGAAACGGGAGGGGCAGAGACCCAGTACTTC.

V is TRBV11-3 and J is TRBJ1-5, with 7 bases fitting TRBD1. With 4 bases clipped from V and 7 bases from J, the junction kept 7 bases outside the gene matches. CDR3 length equals 14 residues. The germline gives CDR1 SGHNT, CDR2 YENEEA. The CDR3 region has the DNA TGTGCCAGCAGCTCGACAGGGTTTAGGCAGCCCCAGCATTTT. It is translated as CASSSTGFRQPQHF.

V usage is TRBV27 and J usage is TRBJ2-3; 8 nucleotides align to TRBD2. From germline, CDR1 is MNHEY and CDR2 SMNVEV (reference sequence). The CDR3 length is 15 residues. Losses at the gene ends were 8 bases for V and 3 bases for J; bases not matched to a gene: 10. CDR3 protein: CASSSPGLGTDTQYF. The CDR3 DNA is TGTGCCAGCTCCTCCCCGGGACTAGGGACAGATACGCAGTATTTT.

This rearrangement joins TRBV7-8 to TRBJ1-6, with a possible D match to TRBD1 (6 bases). Between the trimmed V and J ends, which lost 2 bases and 6 bases, there was a span of 8 bases. Per the germline V gene, CDR1 is SGHVS and CDR2 is FQNEAQ. This CDR3 is 14 amino acids long. Written as DNA, the CDR3 is TGTGCCAGCAGCTTATGGGGGCGTAATTCACCCCTCCACTTT. Amino acids: CASSLWGRNSPLHF. Full variable domain (missing parts from reference TRBV7-8 and TRBJ1-6): GAGVSQSPRYKVAKRGQDVALRCDPISGHVSLFWYQQALGQGPEFLTYFQNEAQLDKSGLPSDRFFAERPEGSVSTLKIQRTQQEDSAVYLCASSLWGRNSPLHFGNGTRLTVT.

The gene calls are TRBV19 and TRBJ1-6; perhaps TRBD1 as D (5 bases). CDR1 and CDR2 (germline): LNHDA, SQIVND (reference sequence). The CDR3 is made up of 15 amino acids. V was clipped by 6 bases and J by 13 bases, with 22 bases between them. CDR3 DNA: TGTGCCAGTAGCCACCCCGGGACTGAGAGTAATCCCCTCCACTTT. Translating it yields CASSHPGTESNPLHF.

The rearrangement links TRBV5-4 to TRBJ2-1, with D maybe TRBD2 (7 bases). The germline CDR1 and CDR2 sequences are SGHNT and YYREEE (reference sequence). CDR3 size: 15 residues. The germline V and J ends were trimmed by 1 base and 5 bases, with 13 bases remaining between them. This CDR3 reads CASSLTGGRNNEQFF. The DNA of the CDR3 is TGTGCCAGCAGCTTGACCGGGGGGCGCAACAATGAGCAGTTCTTC.

The V gene is TRBV11-2, the J gene TRBJ1-3, with 8 bases matching TRBD1. CDR3 size: 15 residues. Germline loops: CDR1 SGHAT, CDR2 FQNNGV. V was pared by 7 bases and J by 4 bases, with 9 bases of the junction left unmatched. The CDR3 is CASTRTGGWGNTIYF. As DNA, the CDR3 is TGTGCCAGCACCCGAACAGGGGGTTGGGGAAACACCATATATTTT.

The rearrangement uses TRBV7-9 and TRBJ2-3; tentatively, D is TRBD1 (7 bases). V lost 5 bases, J lost 1 base, and 13 bases lay in between. The CDR3 sequence is 15 residues long. Per germline, CDR1 SEHNR and CDR2 FQNEAQ (reference sequence). The chain's CDR3 is CASSARGEGTDTQYF. The CDR3 DNA is TGTGCCAGCAGCGCCAGGGGGGAGGGCACAGATACGCAGTATTTT.

The chain employs TRBV19 and TRBJ1-1; TRBD1 aligns across 9 bases. Trimming cost V 6 bases and J 4 bases; bases outside gene matches: 3. Germline V CDR1 and CDR2: LNHDA, SQIVND (reference sequence). The CDR3 runs 13 residues. DNA for the CDR3: TGTGCCAGTAGCGACAGGGGGTTCACTGAAGCTTTCTTT. It codes for CASSDRGFTEAFF.